These 22 T cell receptor beta chains share one sample of origin, sequenced in a study of T cells in women clearing cervical HPV infection. This table comes from immunoSEQ multiplex PCR, and its TCRdb copy is limited to in-frame clones, with some not included. Here the sample table reports roughly 25,000 clones. Sequenced material: blood buffy coat. Receptors were obtained from a woman between 18 and 70 years old with a cervical HPV16 infection that either progressed to CIN3+ or cleared (not recorded which).

With respect to this clone: The read comes to an end 3 residues before the CDR3 does, leaving the germline J gene to fill in the end. The rearrangement joins TRBV19 to TRBJ1-2, with D unclear. The germline CDR1 and CDR2 sequences are LNHDA and SQIVND (reference sequence). The CDR3 spans 16 residues. CDR3 DNA, as far as it was read: TGTGCCAGTAGTATCCTGACTAGCGGCAAAACCTACGAC. Protein product: CASSILTSGKTYD. The whole CDR3 protein reads CASSILTSGKTYDYTF.

With respect to this clone: Coverage ceases 3 residues before the CDR3 finishes, and the germline J gene fills in the end. The chain links TRBV7-2 to TRBJ2-3; 9 bases match TRBD2. With 1 base clipped from V and 6 bases from J, the junction kept 5 bases outside the gene matches. Germline CDR1 SGHTA, CDR2 FQGNSA. CDR3 length: 15 residues. The DNA read from the CDR3 is TGTGCCAGCAGCTTAGTACTAGCGGGCGCCGATACG. This sequence encodes CASSLVLAGADT. The full-length CDR3 reads as CASSLVLAGADTQYF.

Turning to this clone: Read coverage stops 3 residues before the CDR3 terminus; the germline J gene supplies the remainder. The chain has TRBV4-2 and TRBJ2-5, with TRBD2 identical over 8 bases. Trimming at V came to 0 bases and at J to 4 bases, leaving 7 bases not matched to a gene. CDR1 is LGHNA, CDR2 YNFKEQ, per germline. The CDR3 has 16 residues. This CDR3 is CASSQDRTRGGETQYF. The sequenced part of the CDR3 DNA is TGTGCCAGCAGCCAAGATAGGACCCGGGGGGGAGAGACC.

As regards this clone: Read coverage stops 3 residues before the CDR3 terminus; the germline J gene supplies the remainder. The chain combines TRBV19 with TRBJ2-2; D is perhaps TRBD1 (5 bases). This CDR3 comprises 14 residues. Germline CDR1 and CDR2: LNHDA and SQIVND (reference sequence). The sequenced CDR3 bases are TGTGCCAGTAGTCCAGGGTCTGGGGCCAACGTG. Amino acid sequence: CASSPGSGANV. The full CDR3 protein is CASSPGSGANVLFF.

Concerning this clone: The CDR3 goes on 3 residues after the read ends, and that part is filled in from the germline J gene. The chain carries TRBV6-1 and TRBJ2-1; 8 bases map to TRBD1. Germline V gives CDR1 MNHNS, CDR2 SASEGT. V dropped 3 bases and J dropped 8; count of bases not matched to a gene: 6. CDR3 length: 14 amino acids. The CDR3 sequence is CASSEDRARDEQFF. The CDR3 bases that were read are TGTGCCAGCAGTGAGGACAGGGCAAGAGATGAG.

Comment on this clone: The CDR3 goes on 3 residues after the read ends, and that part is filled in from the germline J gene. This sequence joins TRBV23-1 and TRBJ2-3, with 8 bases matching TRBD2. TRBV23-1 belongs to the ORF category, with a function that is uncertain. The CDR3 contains 12 residues. CDR3 bases read: TGCGCCCGGGGGGGGCGCGAAGAGACG. Translated, it gives CARGGREET. The complete CDR3 sequence is CARGGREETQYF.

With respect to this clone: The sequence runs out 3 residues before the end of the CDR3; the remainder is reconstructed from the germline J gene. This sequence joins TRBV5-1 and TRBJ2-7, with 9 bases fitting TRBD1. CDR1 and CDR2 (germline): SGHRS, YFSETQ. V lost 0 bases and J lost 1; bases outside the gene matches: 5. There are 16 residues in the CDR3. The sequenced part of the CDR3 DNA is TGCGCCAGCAGCTTGGGCCCGGGACAGGGTTCCTACGAG. Translating it yields CASSLGPGQGSYE. The whole CDR3 protein reads CASSLGPGQGSYEQYF.

About this clone itself: The read is 3 residues too short to cover the CDR3 end, so that end is filled in from the germline J gene. V usage is TRBV19 and J usage is TRBJ2-5; 11 nucleotides align to TRBD1. CDR3 length: 13 amino acids. Germline trimming cut 7 bases from V and 4 bases from J; bases unmatched to any gene: 2. Germline V gene sequence: CDR1 LNHDA, CDR2 SQIVND (reference sequence). The part of the CDR3 DNA that was read is TGTGCCAGTACGGACAGGGGGCGAGAGACC. Protein sequence: CASTDRGRET. The whole CDR3 protein reads CASTDRGRETQYF.

CDR3 DNA (partial): TGTGCCAGCTCCTACAGGGATAGAAGCGGC. Translated: CASSYRDRSG. The entire CDR3 protein reads CASSYRDRSGYTF. This chain joins TRBV19 and TRBJ1-2, with D perhaps matching TRBD1 (6 bases). The CDR3 end lies 3 residues beyond the end of the read and is filled in from the germline J gene. The CDR3 contains 13 residues. Per germline, CDR1 LNHDA and CDR2 SQIVND (reference sequence). The entire variable domain, with the rest obtained from reference TRBV19 and TRBJ1-2, is as follows: DGGITQSPKYLFRKEGQNVTLSCEQNLNHDAMYWYRQDPGQGLRLIYYSQIVNDFQKGDIAEGYSVSREKKESFPLTVTSAQKNPTAFYLCASSYRDRSGYTFGSGTRLTVV.

A remark on this clone: The CDR3 goes on 3 residues after the read ends, and that part is filled in from the germline J gene. The rearrangement uses TRBV5-1 and TRBJ1-4; D remains unclear. Germline lookup yields CDR1 SGHRS and CDR2 YFSETQ. Trimming left V 0 bases short and J 1 base short, with 10 bases between. This CDR3 region has 16 residues. The CDR3 bases that were read are TGCGCCAGCAGCTTGGAAGGGTCCAGAACTAATGAAAAA. Protein product: CASSLEGSRTNEK. From start to end, the CDR3 is CASSLEGSRTNEKLFF.

About this clone itself: Read coverage stops 3 residues before the CDR3 terminus; the germline J gene supplies the remainder. The rearrangement links TRBV5-1 to TRBJ2-7; a possible D gene is TRBD1 (5 bases). Trimming cost V 0 bases and J 6 bases, with 13 bases left between them. The CDR3 length is 14 residues. Germline V gene lookup returns CDR1 SGHRS and CDR2 YFSETQ. The CDR3 loop reads CASSLEVGVGEQYF. The sequenced CDR3 bases are TGCGCCAGCAGCTTGGAGGTAGGGGTAGGCGAG.

Comments on this clone: The CDR3 end lies 3 residues beyond the end of the read and is filled in from the germline J gene. This chain uses TRBV30 with TRBJ2-2; a possible D gene is TRBD1 (6 bases). The germline V gene has CDR1 GTSNPN and CDR2 SVGIG (reference sequence). The CDR3 is made up of 14 amino acids. The CDR3 bases that were read are TGTGCCTGGAGTGCGGACAGACTTAATTCACCG. It codes for CAWSADRLNSP. The whole CDR3 protein is CAWSADRLNSPLFF.

With regard to this clone: Read data end 3 residues before the CDR3 end; the end is taken from the germline J gene. The gene calls are TRBV12-3 or TRBV12-4 and TRBJ2-2; TRBD1 agrees at 11 bases. V dropped 8 bases and J dropped 6; count of bases not matched to a gene: 8. This CDR3 is built from 15 residues. The CDR3 reads CASSRTGGNPGELFF. The CDR3 bases that were read are TGTGCCAGCTCCCGGACAGGGGGCAATCCCGGGGAG.

Concerning this clone itself: The CDR3 end is not reached by the read, which stops 3 residues before it; the germline J gene fills it in. J is TRBJ1-4 and V is TRBV18; 7 bases line up with TRBD1. V lost 2 bases, J lost 4 bases, and 10 bases stayed unmatched. The CDR3 sequence is 17 residues long. Looked up from germline, CDR1 is KGHSH and CDR2 is LQKENI. Incomplete CDR3 DNA: TGTGCCAGCTCACCAACGACAGGGTCTCTATTTAATGAAAAA. This codes for CASSPTTGSLFNEK. The CDR3, in full, reads CASSPTTGSLFNEKLFF.

In the case of this clone: The CDR3 end lies 3 residues beyond the end of the read and is filled in from the germline J gene. The chain is built from TRBV19 and TRBJ2-2; D is unresolved. Germline V gives CDR1 LNHDA, CDR2 SQIVND (reference sequence). The length of the CDR3 is 14 residues. CDR3 region: CASSIGSGRDKLFF. The CDR3 DNA, read in part, is TGTGCCAGTAGTATAGGAAGTGGCAGAGACAAG.

To note about this clone: Read sequence stops 3 residues before the CDR3 end, and the germline J gene provides the missing end. This chain links TRBV7-9 with TRBJ2-3, with a tentative D call TRBD1 (5 bases). CDR1 is SEHNR and CDR2 is FQNEAQ in the germline V gene (reference sequence). The CDR3 sequence is 14 residues long. The DNA read from the CDR3 is TGTGCCAGCAGCTGGACACTACGGCAAGAGACG. Its translation: CASSWTLRQET. The entire CDR3 sequence reads CASSWTLRQETQYF.

With respect to this clone: Read coverage stops 3 residues before the CDR3 terminus; the germline J gene supplies the remainder. Other DNA variants within this sample encode the same CDR3. This chain uses TRBV11-1 with TRBJ1-1; tentatively, D is TRBD1 (6 bases). CDR3 length: 13 amino acids. From germline, CDR1 is SGHAT and CDR2 FQDESV (reference sequence). Here the CDR3 reads CASSLTGPMGAFF. The CDR3 bases that were read are TGTGCCAGCAGCTTAACAGGGCCGATGGGA.

The chain's CDR3 is CASSLLERTGELFF. The DNA read from the CDR3 is TGTGCCAGCAGCTTGCTAGAGCGCACCGGGGAG. The chain carries TRBV5-4 and TRBJ2-2; D call uncertain. The read ends 3 residues shy of where the CDR3 ends; the end is completed using the germline J gene. Germline CDR1 and CDR2: SGHNT and YYREEE (reference sequence). Trimming shortened V by 1 base and J by 4 bases, and 8 bases separated the two germline ends. The CDR3 extends over 14 amino acids.

On this clone itself: The read comes to an end 3 residues before the CDR3 does, leaving the germline J gene to fill in the end. The chain carries TRBV18 and TRBJ2-3; D is unresolved. Germline CDR1 reads KGHSH; CDR2 reads LQKENI. Trimming removed 3 bases at V and 6 bases at J, with 7 bases between. This CDR3 is 12 amino acids long. CDR3 DNA (partial): TGTGCCAGCTCACCGATGCGGGATACG. Protein: CASSPMRDT. The whole CDR3 sequence is CASSPMRDTQYF.

Comment on this clone: The sequence runs out 3 residues before the end of the CDR3; the remainder is reconstructed from the germline J gene. The gene calls are TRBV7-8 and TRBJ2-4; 8 bases are a match to TRBD2. The length of the CDR3 is 17 residues. Germline CDR1 SGHVS, CDR2 FQNEAQ. CDR3 protein: CASSPQRTSGNKETQYF. Incomplete CDR3 DNA: TGTGCCAGCAGCCCCCAACGAACTAGCGGAAACAAAGAGACT.

This clone is called medium-sized based on its frequency. The CDR3 end lies 3 residues beyond the end of the read and is filled in from the germline J gene. The chain employs TRBV29-1 and TRBJ2-3; 9 nucleotides line up with TRBD1. Germline CDR1 and CDR2: SQVTM and ANQGSEA. The CDR3 is 13 residues long. J was trimmed by 3 bases and V by 7 bases; bases with no gene match: 5. The CDR3 loop is CSATGGRTDTQYF. Partial CDR3 DNA: TGCAGCGCGACAGGGGGACGAACAGATACG.

With respect to this clone: The read halts 3 residues ahead of the CDR3 end, with the missing end drawn from the germline J gene. The V and J genes are TRBV7-9 and TRBJ2-7, with D maybe TRBD2 (5 bases). CDR1 SEHNR and CDR2 FQNEAQ come from the germline V gene (reference sequence). The CDR3 length is 13 residues. Trimming removed 6 bases at V and 6 bases at J, with 15 bases between. CDR3 DNA, as far as it was read: TGTGCCAGCAGGCGGGTGCTGTTTAGCGAG. The encoded protein is CASRRVLFSE. The entire CDR3 sequence reads CASRRVLFSEQYF.